The entry that follows covers one T cell receptor beta chain sequence. No cognate antigen has been identified for it. Qualities for individual bases were not recorded, and no much larger clone is one base off. This sample was included in a study of T cell repertoires in cytomegalovirus infection (dated by TCRdb to 2018 to 2020). Looking at the study overall: The HLA type of each donor mattered for the analysis, because public TCR beta signatures pointed to carriage of CMV infection along with the matching HLA type.

Broader findings and caveats from the paper: The ex vivo response was dominated by HLA-C-restricted CMV-specific TCR beta clonotypes, which also provided the single most frequent clonotype in two of eight donors. Cumulative frequency of public TCR beta family members discriminated carriers of CMV infection plus the relevant HLA type in this cohort and an independent 352-donor cohort.

The listed sequencing device is Illumina HiSeq 1500. TCRdb reran the public reads through fastp at Q25 and MiXCR, keeping productive beta chains. Rows matching on CDR3 protein sequence are summarized as one entry with the most common DNA and genes. Present in this sample are roughly 150,000 distinct CDR3 sequences, about a quarter of which were seen just once. The top ten constitute approximately 10% of the sample. V gives up 1 base and J gives up 0 bases, and the segment between their germline ends measures 4 bases. Measured from the cysteine to the phenylalanine, the CDR3 is 12 residues long. The only DNA kept is the CDR3, 36 bases in frame from the first base. CDR1 DFQATT and CDR2 SNEGSKA are derived from the germline V gene (reference sequence).

The chain was built from TRBV20-1 and TRBJ2-7; there is no confident call for the D gene. Sequences were obtained from PBMCs. The clonotype was recovered from a human donor in good health (CMV status not recorded). Some clones in this sample may be carry-over from other donors' samples. This receptor has the CDR3 CSARGTSYEQYF. The DNA sequence is TGCAGTGCTAGAGGGACCTCCTACGAGCAGTACTTC.